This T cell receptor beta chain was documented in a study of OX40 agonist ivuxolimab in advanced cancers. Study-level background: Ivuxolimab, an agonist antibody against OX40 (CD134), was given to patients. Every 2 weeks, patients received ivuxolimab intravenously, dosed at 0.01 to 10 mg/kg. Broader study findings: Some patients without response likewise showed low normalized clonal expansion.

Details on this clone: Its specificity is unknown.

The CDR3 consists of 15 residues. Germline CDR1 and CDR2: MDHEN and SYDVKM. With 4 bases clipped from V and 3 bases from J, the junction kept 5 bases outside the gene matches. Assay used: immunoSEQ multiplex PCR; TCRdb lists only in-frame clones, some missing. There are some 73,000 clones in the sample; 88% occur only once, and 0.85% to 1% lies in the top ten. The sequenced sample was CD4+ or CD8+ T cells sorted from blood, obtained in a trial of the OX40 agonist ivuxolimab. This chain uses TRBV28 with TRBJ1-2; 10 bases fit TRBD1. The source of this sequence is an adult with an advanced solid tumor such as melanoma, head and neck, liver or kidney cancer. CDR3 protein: CASSSGTGADYGYTF. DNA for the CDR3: TGTGCCAGCAGTTCCGGGACAGGGGCGGACTATGGCTACACCTTC.